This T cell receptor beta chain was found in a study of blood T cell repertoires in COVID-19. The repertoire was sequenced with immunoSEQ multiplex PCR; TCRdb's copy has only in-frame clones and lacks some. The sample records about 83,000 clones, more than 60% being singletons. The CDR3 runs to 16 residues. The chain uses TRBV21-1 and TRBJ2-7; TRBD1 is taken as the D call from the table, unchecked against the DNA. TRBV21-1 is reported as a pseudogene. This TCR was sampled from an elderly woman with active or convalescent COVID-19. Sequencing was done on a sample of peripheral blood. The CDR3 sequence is CASSSHPDRDSYEQYF. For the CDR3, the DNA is TGTGCCAGCAGCTCTCACCCTGACAGGGATTCCTACGAGCAGTACTTC.